Listed here is a single T cell receptor beta chain. Between the trimmed V and J ends, which lost 5 bases and 8 bases, there was a span of 21 bases. The germline gives CDR1 SGHTA, CDR2 FQGNSA. The CDR3 is made up of 16 amino acids. These data belong to a study of blood T cell repertoires in COVID-19. Whole-study context: In each case, the material was cDNA or gDNA derived from T cells, B-cell-depleted T cells, or PBMCs.

Source study methods: Estimated nucleated cell counts came from reference gene primer amplification. Sequencing was performed with immunoSEQ multiplex PCR; in TCRdb, only in-frame clones are kept and a portion is missing. The V and J calls and clone size are taken from that table; D and trimming were inferred from the DNA. The sample lists some 120,000 clones; around 85% were seen once. Material for sequencing was peripheral blood. This chain connects TRBV7-2 to TRBJ1-4, with TRBD1 as a possible D gene (6 bases). The receptor was derived from a woman aged 50 to 65 with acute or convalescent COVID-19. CDR3 coding DNA: TGTGCCAGCAGCCCAGCTCAGACAGGTCGGCGGGAAAAACTGTTTTTT. Protein sequence: CASSPAQTGRREKLFF.